This T cell receptor beta chain was identified during a study of blood T cells in healthy people across ages. Study-wide results and limits: From one million sequenced T cells, diversity estimates were lower bounds.

With a J-beta primer mix and a sample-barcoded 5' primer, a second PCR ran roughly 6 to 11 cycles. TCRdb called the 5' RACE reads again in MiXCR, with one record for every CDR3 protein. The sample comprises about 620,000 distinct CDR3 sequences, around 21% of which are singletons, and roughly 3.4% rests with the top ten. V was pared by 2 bases and J by 5 bases, with 18 bases between. Germline CDR1 LGHDT, CDR2 YNNKEL (reference sequence). The CDR3 loop spans 16 amino acids. Of note for this clonotype: What it binds is unknown.

The specimen sequenced was blood. The clonotype comes from a man in his 70s in good health. The V and J genes are TRBV3-1 and TRBJ2-5; D is possibly TRBD2 (5 bases). The CDR3 region has the DNA TGTGCCAGCAGCCAATTTGGAGGCCCCCCGAGGGAGACCCAGTACTTC. Protein: CASSQFGGPPRETQYF.